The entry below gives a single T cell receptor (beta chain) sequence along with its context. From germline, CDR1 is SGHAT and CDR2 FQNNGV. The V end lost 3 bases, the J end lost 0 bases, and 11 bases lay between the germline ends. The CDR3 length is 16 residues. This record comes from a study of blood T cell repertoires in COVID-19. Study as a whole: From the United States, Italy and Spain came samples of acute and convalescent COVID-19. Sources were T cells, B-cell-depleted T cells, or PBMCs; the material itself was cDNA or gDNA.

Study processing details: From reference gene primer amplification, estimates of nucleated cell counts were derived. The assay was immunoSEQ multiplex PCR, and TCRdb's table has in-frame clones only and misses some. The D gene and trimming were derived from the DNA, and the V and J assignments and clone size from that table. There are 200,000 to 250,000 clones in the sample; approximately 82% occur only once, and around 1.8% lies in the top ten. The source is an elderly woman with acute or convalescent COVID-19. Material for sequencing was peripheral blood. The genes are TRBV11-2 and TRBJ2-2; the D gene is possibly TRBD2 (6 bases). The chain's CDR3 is CASSFGRGTNTGELFF. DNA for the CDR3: TGTGCCAGCAGCTTCGGACGGGGGACGAACACCGGGGAGCTGTTTTTT.